The subject of this entry is one T cell receptor beta chain. What it binds is not known. Time point here: healthy volunteer bleed at 2 weeks. Extraction of total RNA was performed on unfractionated whole blood. This entry comes from a study of human T cells and chemical hapten exposure. The study's findings and limits: Among TCRs, those above 1 in 1000 frequency were unaffected by DPC sensitization.

The library tagged individual cDNA molecules with unique molecular identifiers. Under the authors' procedure: TCR counts had a median of around 94,000 per sample and spanned about 20,000 to 700,000. MiXCR, run by TCRdb on the RACE reads, gives a single entry per CDR3 protein. The V and J calls shown here were made by TCRdb, not taken from the authors' results. This table holds about 130,000 distinct CDR3 sequences, around 8.2% found once. CDR3 length equals 15 residues. Looked up from germline, CDR1 is SGHTA and CDR2 is FQGNSA. V was clipped by 0 bases and J by 2 bases, with 11 bases between them. Sequenced material: whole blood. The sequence was collected from a male donor in good health. Some clones in this sample may be carry-over from other donors' samples. The chain employs TRBV7-2 and TRBJ2-7; tentative D call: TRBD2 (5 bases). The CDR3 DNA follows: TGTGCCAGCAGCTTAGCGAGTAGCGCTACCTACGAGCAGTACTTC. Its protein is CASSLASSATYEQYF.